Listed below are T cell receptor beta chains from one sample, sequenced in a study of T cells in localized non-small cell lung cancer. Produced via immunoSEQ multiplex PCR; TCRdb's table is partial and in-frame only. The data show 65,000 to 95,000 clones, less than 85% seen once. This specimen consisted of PBMCs, obtained before any cancer treatment. The receptor set was obtained from a man aged 40 to 69 with stage II squamous cell lung carcinoma. CDR3s include the opening cysteine and the closing phenylalanine or tryptophan. A D gene is named only where the DNA matches it firmly. A clone size is listed for some rows: how often the clone was seen (once, few, many), or a class if it is expanded.

size	D	V	J	DNA	CDR3
NA	TRBD1	TRBV18	TRBJ1-5	TGTGCCAGCTCACCGACAGGGTCTAGGTCCCAGCATTTT	CASSPTGSRSQHF
NA	NA	TRBV10-3	TRBJ1-1	TGTGCCACCTGGGGGGGTTGGGTGAACACTGAAGCTTTCTTT	CATWGGWVNTEAFF
NA	NA	TRBV2	TRBJ2-2	TGTGCCAGCAGTGCCGGAACAGGGCGATACGCCGGGGAGCTGTTTTTT	CASSAGTGRYAGELFF
many	NA	TRBV28	TRBJ1-3	TGTGCCAGCAGTTCCCTGGGGAGCCACTCTGGAAACACCATATATTTT	CASSSLGSHSGNTIYF
NA	NA	TRBV18	TRBJ1-2	TGTGCCAGCTCACCACCTATAAGATCTAGACATGGCTATGGCTACACCTTC	CASSPPIRSRHGYGYTF
NA	TRBD2	TRBV6-1	TRBJ2-3	TGTGCCAGCAGTGAAGCTGTAGCGGGGGCCACAGATACGCAGTATTTT	CASSEAVAGATDTQYF
NA	NA	TRBV4-2	TRBJ2-1	TGTGCCAGCAGCCAAGATAGCTCCGGCTACAATGAGCAGTTCTTC	CASSQDSSGYNEQFF
few	NA	TRBV6-5	TRBJ2-5	TGTGCCAGCAGTTCACCGGGGGCGGAGACCCAGTACTTC	CASSSPGAETQYF
NA	NA	TRBV19	TRBJ2-2	TGTGCCAGTAGTCCCCGCGGAAATTACCCCACCGGGGAGCTGTTTTTT	CASSPRGNYPTGELFF
few	NA	TRBV2	TRBJ2-6	TGTGCCAGCAGTACCGACAGAAACTCTGGGGCCAACGTCCTGACTTTC	CASSTDRNSGANVLTF
NA	TRBD1	TRBV7-9	TRBJ2-5	TGTGCCAGCAGCCTAATCACTGGAGGGGGACAGGGGACCCAGTACTTC	CASSLITGGGQGTQYF
NA	NA	TRBV7-2	TRBJ2-7	TGTGCCAGCAGCATAGGCCCCGAGCAGTACTTC	CASSIGPEQYF
NA	TRBD1	TRBV19	TRBJ2-3	TGTGCCAGTAGTATAGTTCCGGGACAGCGCCCTATCACGCAGTATTTT	CASSIVPGQRPITQYF
once	NA	TRBV5-1	TRBJ2-7	TGCGCCAGCAGCTCGGCGCAGGGGGGCCACTACGAGCAGTACTTC	CASSSAQGGHYEQYF
NA	NA	TRBV21-1	TRBJ2-2	TGTGCCAGCAGTCAACGACTAGCGGGAGATCCGAACACCGGGGAGCTGTTTTTT	CASSQRLAGDPNTGELFF
NA	NA	TRBV28	TRBJ2-6	TGTGCCAGCAGTTTTGTCATGGGCGCCCTTTCTGGGGCCAACGTCCTGACTTTC	CASSFVMGALSGANVLTF
NA	NA	TRBV28	TRBJ2-7	TGTGCCAGCAGTTCTCCCCTACAGGTTTACGAGCAGTACTTC	CASSSPLQVYEQYF
NA	NA	TRBV6-1	TRBJ2-7	TGTGCCAGCAGTCCCCTCGCGCAGAGCTCCTACGAGCAGTACTTC	CASSPLAQSSYEQYF
NA	NA	TRBV10-3	TRBJ2-3	TGTGCCATCAGTGACCGGGGCAGGGGGGTATCCGATACGCAGTATTTT	CAISDRGRGVSDTQYF
NA	NA	TRBV9	TRBJ2-1	TGTGCCAGCAGCGTAGGGCCCCTCTCAGAGCAGTTCTTC	CASSVGPLSEQFF
NA	TRBD2	TRBV5-1	TRBJ2-7	TGCGCCAGCAGCTTGAGAGCGGGATCGTCCTACGAGCAGTACTTC	CASSLRAGSSYEQYF
NA	TRBD2	TRBV6-5	TRBJ2-1	TGTGCCAGCAGTTACTCGTGGCTAGCGGGAGGTGGGCAGTTCTTC	CASSYSWLAGGGQFF
NA	NA	TRBV5-6	TRBJ1-5	TGTGCCAGCAGCTGGAGTCCGAATCAGCCCCAGCATTTT	CASSWSPNQPQHF
NA	NA	TRBV5-1	TRBJ1-4	TGCGCCAGCAAGAAGAGGGGGGAGGCTAATGAAAAACTGTTTTTT	CASKKRGEANEKLFF
NA	TRBD2	TRBV5-4	TRBJ2-3	TGTGCCAGCAGCCGTCCTAGCGGGGGGCGCACAGATACGCAGTATTTT	CASSRPSGGRTDTQYF
once	TRBD2	TRBV6-6	TRBJ2-1	TGTGCCAGCAGCCCTGGGGGGGGAGTGGGTGAGCAGTTCTTC	CASSPGGGVGEQFF
NA	NA	TRBV5-1	TRBJ2-5	TGCGCCAGCAGCTCTAGGGACGGCATCACCCAGTACTTC	CASSSRDGITQYF
NA	TRBD1	TRBV18	TRBJ2-7	TGTGCCAGCTCACCGGGACAGGGGCCCTACGAGCAGTACTTC	CASSPGQGPYEQYF
few	TRBD1	TRBV30	TRBJ1-5	TGTGCCTGGGCGACAGGGTACAATCAGCCCCAGCATTTT	CAWATGYNQPQHF
NA	NA	TRBV5-1	TRBJ1-1	TGCGCCAGCAGCCCGTCGACAGGGAACACTGAAGCTTTCTTT	CASSPSTGNTEAFF
few	NA	TRBV4-1	TRBJ2-7	TGCGCCAGCAGCCAAGGGACCCCGGGATCCAGCTCCTACGAGCAGTACTTC	CASSQGTPGSSSYEQYF
NA	TRBD2	TRBV5-5	TRBJ2-7	TGTGCCAGCAGCCGCCTACTACTAGCGGAGAACTACGAGCAGTACTTC	CASSRLLLAENYEQYF
once	NA	TRBV19	TRBJ2-1	TGTGCCAGTAGTCGGAGCGGAGATGGATACAATGAGCAGTTCTTC	CASSRSGDGYNEQFF
NA	NA	TRBV4-2	TRBJ1-5	TGTGCCAGCAGCCAGGGAGTTGCTCAGCCCCAGCATTTT	CASSQGVAQPQHF
NA	NA	TRBV5-6	TRBJ2-1	TGTGCCAGCAGCTTGGGCGGGGTTTTTAGCTCCTACAATGAGCAGTTCTTC	CASSLGGVFSSYNEQFF
once	TRBD2	TRBV2	TRBJ2-2	TGTGCCAGCAGGCGGAGCGGGGGCCCGAACACCGGGGAGCTGTTTTTT	CASRRSGGPNTGELFF
NA	TRBD2	TRBV2	TRBJ2-7	TGTGCCAGCAGAGGGACTAGCGGCTCCTACGAGCAGTACTTC	CASRGTSGSYEQYF
NA	NA	TRBV10-1	TRBJ2-2	TGCGCCAGCAAACAGGAGAACACCGGGGAGCTGTTTTTT	CASKQENTGELFF
once	TRBD1	TRBV5-1	TRBJ2-5	TGCGCCAGCAGCTTGGTTGGGACAGGGGGCGAGACCCAGTACTTC	CASSLVGTGGETQYF
few	TRBD1	TRBV6-5	TRBJ1-1	TGTGCCAGCAGTGTACAGGGGAAGAGGACTGAAGCTTTCTTT	CASSVQGKRTEAFF
once	NA	TRBV13	TRBJ2-7	TGTGCCAGCAGCCCTGAGGACCGCTCCTACGAGCAGTACTTC	CASSPEDRSYEQYF
NA	TRBD1	TRBV28	TRBJ2-7	TGTGCCAGCAGACCCCGGGACAGGGGGTTCGAGCAGTACTTC	CASRPRDRGFEQYF
NA	TRBD2	TRBV11-2	TRBJ2-2	TGTGCCAGCAGCACGGGACTAGCGGGAGGCGCCTACACCGGGGAGCTGTTTTTT	CASSTGLAGGAYTGELFF
NA	NA	TRBV7-9	TRBJ2-7	TGTGCCAGCAGCTTTGGGGGGCAGGAGCAGTACTTC	CASSFGGQEQYF
NA	TRBD1	TRBV18	TRBJ1-2	TGTGCCAGCTCACCACTCAACTCCGACAGGGGGCAAGGCTACACCTTC	CASSPLNSDRGQGYTF
NA	NA	TRBV5-1	TRBJ2-7	TGCGCCAGCAGCTTCTCAGGGCCCTACGAGCAGTACTTC	CASSFSGPYEQYF
NA	NA	TRBV5-4	TRBJ2-1	TGTGCCAGCAGCCCCATCGGCAATGAGCAGTTCTTC	CASSPIGNEQFF
NA	NA	TRBV27	TRBJ2-2	TGTGCCAGCAGTTTATTGTCCACCGGGGAGCTGTTTTTT	CASSLLSTGELFF
NA	TRBD1	TRBV30	TRBJ1-2	TGTGCCTGGACGGGACAGGGGTATGGCTACACCTTC	CAWTGQGYGYTF
NA	NA	TRBV5-1	TRBJ1-1	TGCGCCAGCAGCCTCTCGGGGGGGTCGACTGAAGCTTTCTTT	CASSLSGGSTEAFF
once	NA	TRBV27	TRBJ2-7	TGTGCCAGCAGTTTATGGGGGAACGAGCAGTACTTC	CASSLWGNEQYF
NA	TRBD1	TRBV19	TRBJ2-2	TGTGCCAGTAGTATCCGGACAGGGGGCAGATCCGGGGAGCTGTTTTTT	CASSIRTGGRSGELFF
few	NA	TRBV30	TRBJ1-1	TGTGCCTGGACCGAGAGGAACTCCTGGAACACTGAAGCTTTCTTT	CAWTERNSWNTEAFF
NA	NA	TRBV11-3	TRBJ1-1	TGTGCCAGCAGCCCGGGACCGGTGAACACTGAAGCTTTCTTT	CASSPGPVNTEAFF
NA	NA	TRBV9	TRBJ2-3	TGTGCCAGCAGCGCGTTAGGGACTGGGACGGCAGGTACGCAGTATTTT	CASSALGTGTAGTQYF
NA	NA	TRBV5-6	TRBJ2-1	TGTGCCAGCAGCGGTCCGGGACAAGGGAATGAGCAGTTCTTC	CASSGPGQGNEQFF
NA	NA	TRBV7-9	TRBJ2-7	TGTGCCAGCAGCTTTTCCGGGACTGAGAGCTCCTACGAGCAGTACTTC	CASSFSGTESSYEQYF
NA	NA	TRBV7-2	TRBJ1-4	TGTGCCAGCAGCTTAGATGGCGGTGACTACAATGAAAAACTGTTTTTT	CASSLDGGDYNEKLFF